A single sample gave rise to the 15 T cell receptor beta chains below, sequenced in a study of early T cells in non-severe SARS-CoV-2 infection. TCRdb redid the calling of the 5' RACE reads with MiXCR, one entry per CDR3 protein. The repertoire has some 57,000 distinct CDR3 sequences, around 5.6% of them found once; the top ten carry almost 7%. Specimen: whole blood. All receptors derive from an adult who was a healthcare worker with PCR-confirmed SARS-CoV-2 infection or an uninfected control (not recorded which).

This clonotype came up a few times. The rearrangement links TRBV29-1 to TRBJ1-2; D might be TRBD1 (6 bases). CDR1 is SQVTM and CDR2 is ANQGSEA in the germline V gene. Between the trimmed V and J ends, which lost 3 bases and 7 bases, there was a span of 9 bases. The CDR3 spans 11 residues. In DNA form, the CDR3 reads TGCAGCGTTGAGAGGGGGAGTGGCTACACCTTC. It is translated as CSVERGSGYTF.

Ten or more counts support this clonotype. The V gene is TRBV5-1, the J gene TRBJ2-1; 12 bases line up with TRBD2. The ends lost 3 bases at V and 4 bases at J; junction bases unmatched: 2. The CDR3 is 15 residues long. Germline V gives CDR1 SGHRS, CDR2 YFSETQ. This CDR3 is CASSSGTSGYNEQFF. The CDR3 coding sequence is TGCGCCAGCAGCTCCGGGACTAGCGGGTACAATGAGCAGTTCTTC.

This clonotype has a count of ten or more. The rearrangement joins TRBV7-2 to TRBJ2-1, with D possibly TRBD1 on 6 matching bases. The CDR3 contains 16 residues. CDR1 is SGHTA and CDR2 is FQGNSA in the germline V gene. The V gene lost 3 bases and the J gene lost 8 bases, with 20 bases spanning the gap. The CDR3 DNA reads TGTGCCAGCAGCTTGTTCCTGGCGCTCAGGGGAGATGAGCAGTTCTTC. Protein: CASSLFLALRGDEQFF.

This clonotype has a count of ten or more. This sequence joins TRBV7-2 and TRBJ2-5; the D is unclear. CDR1 and CDR2 from the germline V gene are SGHTA and FQGNSA. This CDR3 region has 11 residues. Trimming left V 2 bases short and J 10 bases short, with 8 bases between. The CDR3 sequence is CASSLRSHQYF. CDR3 DNA sequence: TGTGCCAGCAGCTTAAGGAGTCACCAGTACTTC.

In this sample, this clonotype turned up many times. V gene TRBV12-3 or TRBV12-4 combines with J gene TRBJ2-2; D unclear. The CDR3 is 14 amino acids. The V and J ends lost 6 bases and 1 base respectively, with 9 bases between them. CDR3 bases: TGTGCCAGCAGAGGAGACAAGAACACCGGGGAGCTGTTTTTT. Translating gives CASRGDKNTGELFF.

At least ten counts were recorded for this clonotype. V and J are TRBV29-1 and TRBJ2-7, with D unclear. The CDR3 extends over 13 amino acids. V lost 6 bases and J lost 1, with 13 bases in between. In germline, CDR1 is SQVTM, CDR2 ANQGSEA. CDR3 in DNA: TGCAGCGTGAGAAATGCCCCTTCCTACGAGCAGTACTTC. Translation: CSVRNAPSYEQYF.

This clonotype was seen ten or more times. The J gene is TRBJ1-6, the V gene TRBV6-1; D remains unclear. The CDR3 loop spans 18 amino acids. V was pared by 0 bases and J by 5 bases, with 17 bases between. Germline values: CDR1 MNHNS, CDR2 SASEGT. As DNA, the CDR3 is TGTGCCAGCAGTGAAGCGTACCCCCGGGGAATCAATAATTCACCCCTCCACTTT. It is translated as CASSEAYPRGINNSPLHF.

This clonotype was seen more than once but under ten times. V gene TRBV30 combines with J gene TRBJ1-1; a possible D gene is TRBD1 (6 bases). This CDR3 is 12 amino acids long. Trimming removed 3 bases from V and 8 bases from J, with 13 bases in between. CDR1 and CDR2 from the germline V gene are GTSNPN and SVGIG (reference sequence). The CDR3 spells CAWRGAGPEAFF. CDR3 coding DNA: TGTGCCTGGAGGGGGGCCGGACCGGAAGCTTTCTTT.

The V gene is TRBV18, the J gene TRBJ2-6; TRBD2 agrees at 8 bases. V shed 10 bases, J shed 2 bases, and the junction held 4 bases outside the gene matches. This CDR3 has 14 residues. The germline gives CDR1 KGHSH, CDR2 LQKENI. CDR3 region: CATRREAGANVLTF. The CDR3 nucleotides read TGTGCCACCCGGCGGGAGGCTGGGGCCAACGTCCTGACTTTC.

Ten or more counts support this clonotype. The chain carries TRBV11-2 and TRBJ2-7; D perhaps matches TRBD1 (6 bases). Trimming took off 5 bases at V and 3 bases at J, with 14 bases between the two ends. Germline CDR1 SGHAT, CDR2 FQNNGV. The CDR3 runs to 14 residues. CDR3 nucleotide sequence: TGTGCCAGCAGCGTAGGACAGTCGAGCTACGAGCAGTACTTC. It encodes CASSVGQSSYEQYF.

This clonotype turned up a few times. V usage is TRBV3-1 and J usage is TRBJ2-2, with D perhaps matching TRBD1 (5 bases). Trimming removed 6 bases at V and 2 bases at J, with 16 bases between. The CDR3 contains 16 residues. CDR1 and CDR2 (germline): LGHDT, YNNKEL (reference sequence). The CDR3 spells CASSYNRQTNTGELFF. The CDR3 nucleotides are TGTGCCAGCAGTTACAATCGACAGACTAACACCGGGGAGCTGTTTTTT.

This clonotype was counted at least ten times. The chain uses TRBV20-1 and TRBJ2-5; 10 nucleotides align to TRBD2. The V and J ends lost 4 bases and 5 bases, in that order; junction bases with no gene match: 4. Germline V CDR1 and CDR2: DFQATT, SNEGSKA (reference sequence). The CDR3 runs to 13 residues. The CDR3 here is CSAKASGSETQYF. The CDR3 bases are TGCAGTGCTAAGGCTAGCGGGAGCGAGACCCAGTACTTC.

This clonotype was counted only a few times. The rearrangement links TRBV7-2 to TRBJ1-2; 8 bases are shared with TRBD1. With V trimmed by 2 bases and J by 1 base, 6 bases remained unmatched. Germline CDR1 and CDR2: SGHTA and FQGNSA. This CDR3 comprises 16 residues. CDR3 sequence (DNA): TGTGCCAGCAGCTTAAGCCGCGGACAGGGTAACTATGGCTACACCTTC. Translation: CASSLSRGQGNYGYTF.

This clonotype has only a few counts. The chain links TRBV6-2 or TRBV6-3 to TRBJ1-4; a weak D match, TRBD1 (6 bases). This CDR3 has 13 residues. V shed 0 bases and J shed 8 bases, with 7 bases lying between them. Germline CDR1 MNHEY, CDR2 SVGEGT. The CDR3 bases are TGTGCCAGCAGTTACTCCAGGGGCGAAAAACTGTTTTTT. Amino acids: CASSYSRGEKLFF.

This clonotype was counted once. A much larger clone lies one base from this, so it may be a read error. The chain joins TRBV3-1 to TRBJ1-5, with TRBD1 as a possible D gene (6 bases). In germline, CDR1 is LGHDT, CDR2 YNNKEL (reference sequence). The CDR3 has 13 amino acids. The CDR3 DNA reads TGTGCCAGCAGCCAAGATCCAGGACAGCCCCGGCATTTT. Translated: CASSQDPGQPRHF.